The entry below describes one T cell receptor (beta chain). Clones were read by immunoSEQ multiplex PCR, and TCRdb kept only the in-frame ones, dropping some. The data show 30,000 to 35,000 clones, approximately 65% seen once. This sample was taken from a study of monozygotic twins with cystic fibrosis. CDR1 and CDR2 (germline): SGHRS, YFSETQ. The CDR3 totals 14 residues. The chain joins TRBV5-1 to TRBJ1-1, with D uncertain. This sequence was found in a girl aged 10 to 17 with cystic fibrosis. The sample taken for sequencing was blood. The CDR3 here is CGSRPNAGGTEAFF. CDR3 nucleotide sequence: TGCGGATCTCGACCCAATGCCGGCGGCACTGAAGCTTTCTTT.